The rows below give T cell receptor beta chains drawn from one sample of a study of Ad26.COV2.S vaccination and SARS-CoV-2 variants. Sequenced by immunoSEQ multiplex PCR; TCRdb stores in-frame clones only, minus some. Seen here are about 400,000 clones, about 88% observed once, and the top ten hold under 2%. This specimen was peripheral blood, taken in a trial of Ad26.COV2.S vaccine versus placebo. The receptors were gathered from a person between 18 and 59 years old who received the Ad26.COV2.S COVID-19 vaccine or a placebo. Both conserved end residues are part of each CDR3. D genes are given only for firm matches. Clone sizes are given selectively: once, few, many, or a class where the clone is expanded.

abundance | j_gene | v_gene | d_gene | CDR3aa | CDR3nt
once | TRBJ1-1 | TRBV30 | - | CAWSRKRLNTEAFF | TGTGCCTGGAGTAGAAAACGGTTGAACACTGAAGCTTTCTTT
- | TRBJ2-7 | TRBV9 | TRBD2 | CASSVLWTSGRSEQYF | TGTGCCAGCAGCGTCCTGTGGACTAGCGGGAGGAGCGAGCAGTACTTC
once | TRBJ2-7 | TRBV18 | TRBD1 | CASSKGTGVSYEQYF | TGTGCCAGCTCAAAAGGGACAGGGGTGTCCTACGAGCAGTACTTC
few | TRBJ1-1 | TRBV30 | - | CAWKGAGAWTEAFF | TGTGCCTGGAAAGGGGCAGGGGCCTGGACTGAAGCTTTCTTT
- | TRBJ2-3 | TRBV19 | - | CASSIQRDDTQYF | TGTGCCAGTAGTATTCAGCGAGACGATACGCAGTATTTT
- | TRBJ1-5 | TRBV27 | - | CASSADRRGQPQHF | TGTGCCAGCAGTGCGGACAGACGGGGTCAGCCCCAGCATTTT
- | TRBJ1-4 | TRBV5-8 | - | CASSFYWGAKANEKLFF | TGTGCCAGCAGCTTTTACTGGGGGGCTAAGGCTAATGAAAAACTGTTTTTT
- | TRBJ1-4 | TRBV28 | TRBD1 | CASSLPTGGSEKLFF | TGTGCCAGCAGTTTACCCACAGGGGGCAGTGAAAAACTGTTTTTT
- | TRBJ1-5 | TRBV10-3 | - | CAVSEAGIGNQPQHF | TGTGCCGTCAGTGAGGCGGGGATCGGCAATCAGCCCCAGCATTTT
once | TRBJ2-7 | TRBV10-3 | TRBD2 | CAISGTSGSYEQYF | TGTGCCATCAGTGGGACTAGCGGGAGTTACGAGCAGTACTTC
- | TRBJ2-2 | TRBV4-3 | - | CASSQEGAGDTGELFF | TGCGCCAGCAGCCAAGAAGGGGCAGGGGACACCGGGGAGCTGTTTTTT
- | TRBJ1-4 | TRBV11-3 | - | CASSFGTVPDEKLFF | TGTGCCAGCAGCTTTGGGACTGTTCCTGATGAAAAACTGTTTTTT
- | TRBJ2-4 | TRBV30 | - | CAWSSRDSAKNIQYF | TGTGCCTGGAGTTCCAGAGACTCGGCCAAAAACATTCAGTACTTC
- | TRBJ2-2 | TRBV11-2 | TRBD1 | CASSSLVPGTGRAGELFF | TGTGCCAGCAGCTCGCTAGTCCCCGGGACAGGGAGGGCCGGGGAGCTGTTTTTT
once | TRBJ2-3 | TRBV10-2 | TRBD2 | CATGSSGRKGTDTQYF | TGCGCCACAGGTTCTAGCGGACGGAAGGGCACAGATACGCAGTATTTT
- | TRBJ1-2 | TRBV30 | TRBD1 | CAWNALGTGGLGYTF | TGTGCCTGGAACGCGTTAGGAACAGGGGGCCTTGGCTACACCTTC
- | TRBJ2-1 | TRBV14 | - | CASSLHLGANEQFF | TGTGCCAGCAGCCTCCATCTTGGGGCGAATGAGCAGTTCTTC
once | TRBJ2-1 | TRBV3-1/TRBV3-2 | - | CASRATAGHNEQFF | TGTGCCAGCCGGGCTACCGCAGGGCACAATGAGCAGTTCTTC
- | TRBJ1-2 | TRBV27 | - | CASSLSPRQAIYGYTF | TGTGCCAGCAGTTTATCCCCCCGACAGGCCATCTATGGCTACACCTTC
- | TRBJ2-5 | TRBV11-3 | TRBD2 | CASSLGRASGSEEETQYF | TGTGCCAGCAGCTTAGGACGGGCTAGCGGGAGTGAGGAAGAGACCCAGTACTTC
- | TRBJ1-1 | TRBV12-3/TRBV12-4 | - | CASSLGIWVEAFF | TGTGCCAGCAGTTTAGGAATCTGGGTTGAAGCTTTCTTT
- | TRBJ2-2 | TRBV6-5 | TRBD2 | CASSYLTSGRAGELFF | TGTGCCAGCAGTTACCTGACTAGCGGGAGAGCCGGGGAGCTGTTTTTT
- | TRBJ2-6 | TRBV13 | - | CASSTGPSGANVLTF | TGTGCCAGCAGCACGGGACCCTCTGGGGCCAACGTCCTGACTTTC
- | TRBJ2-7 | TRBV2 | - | CASNLGGYEQYF | TGTGCCAGCAACCTGGGCGGCTACGAGCAGTACTTC
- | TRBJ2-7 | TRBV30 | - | CAWSVWGARVYEQYF | TGTGCCTGGAGTGTATGGGGGGCTCGTGTCTACGAGCAGTACTTC
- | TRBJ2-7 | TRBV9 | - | CASSVDPLVAETYEQYF | TGTGCCAGCAGCGTAGATCCTTTGGTAGCGGAGACCTACGAGCAGTACTTC
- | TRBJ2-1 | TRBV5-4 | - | CASSQDYQSSYNEQFF | TGTGCCAGCAGCCAGGACTACCAGAGCTCCTACAATGAGCAGTTCTTC
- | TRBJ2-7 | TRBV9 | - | CASSVTDSSHEQYF | TGTGCCAGCAGCGTAACCGACAGTTCCCACGAGCAGTACTTC
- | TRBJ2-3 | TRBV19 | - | CASSSYPGQVGGDTQYF | TGTGCCAGTAGTAGCTACCCCGGACAGGTGGGGGGAGATACGCAGTATTTT
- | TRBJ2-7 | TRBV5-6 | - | CASSLFPGMSYEQYF | TGTGCCAGCAGCTTATTCCCTGGGATGTCCTACGAGCAGTACTTC
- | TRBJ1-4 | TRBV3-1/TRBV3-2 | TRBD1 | CASSVRTGGGEKLFF | TGTGCCAGCAGCGTACGGACAGGGGGAGGAGAAAAACTGTTTTTT
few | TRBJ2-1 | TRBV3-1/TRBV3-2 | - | CASSQDGGPRNEQFF | TGTGCCAGCAGCCAAGATGGAGGGCCTAGGAATGAGCAGTTCTTC
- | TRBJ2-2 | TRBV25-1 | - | CASSPVAGNTGELFF | TGTGCCAGCAGTCCTGTGGCGGGTAACACCGGGGAGCTGTTTTTT
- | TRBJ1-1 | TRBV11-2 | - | CASSFDRTTEAFF | TGTGCCAGCAGCTTCGACAGGACCACTGAAGCTTTCTTT
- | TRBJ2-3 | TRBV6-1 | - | CASSDPGVTDTQYF | TGTGCCAGCAGTGACCCAGGAGTCACAGATACGCAGTATTTT
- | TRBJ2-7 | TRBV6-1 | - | CASSEMGTPAEQYF | TGTGCCAGCAGTGAAATGGGGACACCCGCCGAGCAGTACTTC
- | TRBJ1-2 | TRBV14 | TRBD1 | CASSQDDGTVYGYTF | TGTGCCAGCAGCCAAGATGACGGGACAGTCTATGGCTACACCTTC
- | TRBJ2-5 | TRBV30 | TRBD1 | CAWRGQGVETQYF | TGTGCCTGGAGGGGGCAGGGGGTTGAGACCCAGTACTTC
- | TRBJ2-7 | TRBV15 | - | CATSRATVTLYEQYF | TGTGCCACCAGCAGAGCAACCGTTACCCTCTACGAGCAGTACTTC
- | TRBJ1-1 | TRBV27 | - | CASSPLAGLNTEAFF | TGTGCCAGCAGTCCTCTTGCGGGCTTGAACACTGAAGCTTTCTTT
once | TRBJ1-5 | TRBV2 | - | CASSVMGSNQPQHF | TGTGCCAGCAGTGTGATGGGGAGCAATCAGCCCCAGCATTTT
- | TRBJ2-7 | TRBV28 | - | CASSLGGRKSSDEQYF | TGTGCCAGCAGTTTGGGGGGCCGGAAATCGAGCGACGAGCAGTACTTC
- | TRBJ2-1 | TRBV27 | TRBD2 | CASSPTLAGSGTNEQFF | TGTGCCAGCAGTCCCACCCTAGCGGGATCGGGGACCAATGAGCAGTTCTTC
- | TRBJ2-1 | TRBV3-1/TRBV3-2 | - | CASSQDLSRRNEQFF | TGTGCCAGCAGCCAAGATTTGAGCAGGAGAAATGAGCAGTTCTTC
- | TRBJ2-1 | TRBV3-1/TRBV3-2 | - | CASSPGTPDEQFF | TGTGCCAGCAGCCCCGGGACTCCTGATGAGCAGTTCTTC
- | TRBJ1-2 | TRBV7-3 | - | CASSPSSTDYGYTF | TGTGCCAGCAGCCCTTCCTCGACCGACTATGGCTACACCTTC
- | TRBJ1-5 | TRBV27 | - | CASSMGRDQPQHF | TGTGCCAGCAGTATGGGTCGTGATCAGCCCCAGCATTTT
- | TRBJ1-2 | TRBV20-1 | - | CSARPLGGYTF | TGCAGTGCTAGACCTCTTGGAGGCTACACCTTC
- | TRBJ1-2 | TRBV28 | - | CASSSFSYGYTF | TGTGCCAGCAGTTCATTTAGCTATGGCTACACCTTC